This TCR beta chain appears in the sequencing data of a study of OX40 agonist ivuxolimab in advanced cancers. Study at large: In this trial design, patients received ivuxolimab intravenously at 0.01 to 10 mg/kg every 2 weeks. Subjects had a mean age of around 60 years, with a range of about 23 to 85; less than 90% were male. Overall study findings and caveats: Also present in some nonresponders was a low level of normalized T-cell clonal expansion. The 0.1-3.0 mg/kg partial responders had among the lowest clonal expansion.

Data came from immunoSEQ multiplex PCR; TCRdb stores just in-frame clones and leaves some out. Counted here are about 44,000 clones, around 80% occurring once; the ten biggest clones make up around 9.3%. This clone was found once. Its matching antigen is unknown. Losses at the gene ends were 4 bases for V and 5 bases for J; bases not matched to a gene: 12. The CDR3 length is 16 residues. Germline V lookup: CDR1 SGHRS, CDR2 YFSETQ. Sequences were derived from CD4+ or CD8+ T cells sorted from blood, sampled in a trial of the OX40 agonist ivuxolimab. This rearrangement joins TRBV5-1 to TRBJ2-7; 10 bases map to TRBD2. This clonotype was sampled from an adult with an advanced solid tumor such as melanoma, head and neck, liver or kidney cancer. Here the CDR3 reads CASSLTSGISGNEQYF. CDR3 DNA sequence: TGCGCCAGCAGCCTTACTAGCGGGATTTCGGGAAACGAGCAGTACTTC.